These 6 T cell receptor beta chains were all obtained from the same sample, sequenced in a study of blood T cell repertoires in COVID-19. Some clones are missing from TCRdb's copy, which holds only in-frame ones; the method was immunoSEQ multiplex PCR. This sample has more than 150,000 clones, with around 87% found just once. Sequenced material: peripheral blood. The receptors were gathered from a man aged 35-49 years with active or convalescent COVID-19.

This chain joins TRBV14 and TRBJ2-1; 10 nucleotides agree with TRBD2. The CDR3 loop spans 15 amino acids. With V trimmed by 3 bases and J by 6 bases, 5 bases remained unmatched. Germline assignment: CDR1 SGHDN and CDR2 FVKESK. The CDR3 DNA reads TGTGCCAGCAGCCAGCTAGCGGGGGCCCTCAATGAGCAGTTCTTC. It codes for CASSQLAGALNEQFF.

The V gene is TRBV19, the J gene TRBJ1-1; D not resolved. With 5 bases removed from V and 6 bases from J, the gap between germline ends came to 16 bases. The CDR3 is 14 amino acids. Per germline, CDR1 LNHDA and CDR2 SQIVND (reference sequence). The CDR3 region is CASSSLTYVAEAFF. In DNA, the CDR3 is TGTGCCAGTAGTTCCCTAACTTACGTAGCTGAAGCTTTCTTT.

The J gene is TRBJ1-3, the V gene TRBV6-6; D is unclear. The CDR3 covers 16 residues. The V and J ends lost 5 bases and 0 bases respectively, with 14 bases between them. From germline, CDR1 is MNHNY and CDR2 SVGAGI (reference sequence). Here the CDR3 reads CASSLAGESSGNTIYF. In nucleotides, the CDR3 is TGTGCCAGCAGTCTAGCCGGGGAGAGCTCTGGAAACACCATATATTTT.

Written as DNA, the CDR3 is TGTGCCAGCAGCCAAGAAACCGGGCGGGGGGAGACCCAGTACTTC. Translation: CASSQETGRGETQYF. J is TRBJ2-5 and V is TRBV4-2; 7 positions agree with TRBD2. Germline CDR1 LGHNA, CDR2 YNFKEQ. Losses at the gene ends were 0 bases for V and 5 bases for J; bases not matched to a gene: 6. This CDR3 spans 15 amino acids.

CDR3 in DNA: TGTGCCAGCAGCCGCAAAAGACTAGCGGGAGGCACAGATACGCAGTATTTT. Its translation is CASSRKRLAGGTDTQYF. This chain joins TRBV3-1 (or the pseudogene TRBV3-2) and TRBJ2-3; 12 nucleotides line up with TRBD2. The CDR3 runs 17 residues. From germline, CDR1 is LGHDT and CDR2 YNNKEL (reference sequence). V was pared by 4 bases and J by 1 base, with 6 bases of the junction left unmatched.

The V and J genes are TRBV7-2 and TRBJ2-6; maybe TRBD2 (5 bases). This CDR3 is built from 16 residues. The V gene's germline CDR1 is SGHTA and CDR2 FQGNSA. V dropped 2 bases and J dropped 1 base, with 9 bases sitting between them. The CDR3 DNA sequence: TGTGCCAGCAGCTTAATGGGCGGGTCTGGGGCCAACGTCCTGACTTTC. Protein product: CASSLMGGSGANVLTF.